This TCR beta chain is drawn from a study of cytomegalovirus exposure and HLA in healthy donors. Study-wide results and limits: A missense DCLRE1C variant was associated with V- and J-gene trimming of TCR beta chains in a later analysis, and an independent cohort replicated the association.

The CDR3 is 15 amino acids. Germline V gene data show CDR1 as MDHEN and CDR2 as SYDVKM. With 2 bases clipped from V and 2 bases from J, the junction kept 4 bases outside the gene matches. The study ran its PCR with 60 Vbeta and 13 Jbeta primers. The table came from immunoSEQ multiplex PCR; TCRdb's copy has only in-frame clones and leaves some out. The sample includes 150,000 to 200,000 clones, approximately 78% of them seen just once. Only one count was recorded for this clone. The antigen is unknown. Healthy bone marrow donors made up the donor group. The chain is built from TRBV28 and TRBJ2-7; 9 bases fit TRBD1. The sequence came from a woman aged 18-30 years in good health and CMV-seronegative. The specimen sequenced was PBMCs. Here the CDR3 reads CASSLRTGVAYEQYF. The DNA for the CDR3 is TGTGCCAGCAGTTTACGGACAGGGGTAGCCTACGAGCAGTACTTC. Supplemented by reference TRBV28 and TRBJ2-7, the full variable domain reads DVKVTQSSRYLVKRTGEKVFLECVQDMDHENMFWYRQDPGLGLRLIYFSYDVKMKEKGDIPEGYSVSREKKERFSLILESASTNQTSMYLCASSLRTGVAYEQYFGPGTRLTVT.